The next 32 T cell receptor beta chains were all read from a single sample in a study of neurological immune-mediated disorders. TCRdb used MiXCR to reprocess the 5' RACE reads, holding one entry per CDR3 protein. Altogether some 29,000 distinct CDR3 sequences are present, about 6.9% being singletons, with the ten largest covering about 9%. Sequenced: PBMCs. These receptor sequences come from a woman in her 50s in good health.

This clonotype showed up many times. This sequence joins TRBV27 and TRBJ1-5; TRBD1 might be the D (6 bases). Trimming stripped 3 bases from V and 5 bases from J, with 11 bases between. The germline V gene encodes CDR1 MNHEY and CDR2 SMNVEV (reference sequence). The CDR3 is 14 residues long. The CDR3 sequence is CASSLDSKYQPQHF. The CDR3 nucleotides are TGTGCCAGCAGTTTGGACAGCAAATATCAGCCCCAGCATTTT.

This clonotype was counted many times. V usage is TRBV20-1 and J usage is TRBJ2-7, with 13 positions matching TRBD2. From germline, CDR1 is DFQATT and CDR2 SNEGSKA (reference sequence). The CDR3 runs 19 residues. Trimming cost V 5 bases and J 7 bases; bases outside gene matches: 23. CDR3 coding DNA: TGCAGTGCTCGAAACCTGGGACTAGCGGGAACCCACCTAACTTGGGAGCAGTACTTC. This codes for CSARNLGLAGTHLTWEQYF.

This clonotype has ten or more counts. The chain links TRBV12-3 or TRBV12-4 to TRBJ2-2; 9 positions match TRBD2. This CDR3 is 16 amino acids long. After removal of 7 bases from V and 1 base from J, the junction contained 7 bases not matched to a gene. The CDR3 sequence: CASTSRGGVNTGELFF. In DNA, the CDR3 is TGTGCCAGCACATCACGCGGGGGGGTGAACACCGGGGAGCTGTTTTTT.

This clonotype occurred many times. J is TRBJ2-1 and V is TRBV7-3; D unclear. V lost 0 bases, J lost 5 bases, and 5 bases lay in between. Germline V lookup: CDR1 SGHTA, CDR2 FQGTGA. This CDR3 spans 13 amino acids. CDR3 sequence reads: CASSLTGHNEQFF. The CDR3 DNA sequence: TGTGCCAGCAGCTTAACTGGACACAATGAGCAGTTCTTC. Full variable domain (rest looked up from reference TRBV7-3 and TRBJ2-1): GAGVSQTPSNKVTEKGKYVELRCDPISGHTALYWYRQSLGQGPEFLIYFQGTGAADDSGLPNDRFFAVRPEGSVSTLKIQRTERGDSAVYLCASSLTGHNEQFFGPGTRLTVL.

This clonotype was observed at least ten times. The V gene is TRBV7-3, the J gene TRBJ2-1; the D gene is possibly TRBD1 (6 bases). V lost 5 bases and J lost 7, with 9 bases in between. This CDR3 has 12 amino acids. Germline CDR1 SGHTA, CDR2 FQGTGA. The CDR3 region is CASSPQGNEQFF. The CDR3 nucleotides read TGTGCCAGCAGCCCACAGGGAAATGAGCAGTTCTTC.

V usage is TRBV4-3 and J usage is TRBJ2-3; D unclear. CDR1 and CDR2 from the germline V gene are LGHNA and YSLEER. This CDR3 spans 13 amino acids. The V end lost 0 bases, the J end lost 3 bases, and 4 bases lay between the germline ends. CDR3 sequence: CASSQDLTDTQYF. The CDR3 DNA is TGCGCCAGCAGCCAAGATCTGACAGATACGCAGTATTTT.

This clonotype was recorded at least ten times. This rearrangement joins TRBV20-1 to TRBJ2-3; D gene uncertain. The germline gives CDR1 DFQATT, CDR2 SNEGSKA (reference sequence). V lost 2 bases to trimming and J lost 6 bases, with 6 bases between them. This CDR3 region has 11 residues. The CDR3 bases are TGCAGTGCTAGATTTGAGGATACGCAGTATTTT. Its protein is CSARFEDTQYF.

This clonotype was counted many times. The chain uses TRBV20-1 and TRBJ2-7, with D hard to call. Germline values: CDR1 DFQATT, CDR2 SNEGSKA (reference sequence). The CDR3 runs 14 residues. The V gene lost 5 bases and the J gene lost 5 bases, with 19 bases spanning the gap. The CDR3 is CSAGMGPSYHEQYF. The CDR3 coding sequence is TGCAGTGCTGGGATGGGTCCTTCCTACCACGAGCAGTACTTC.

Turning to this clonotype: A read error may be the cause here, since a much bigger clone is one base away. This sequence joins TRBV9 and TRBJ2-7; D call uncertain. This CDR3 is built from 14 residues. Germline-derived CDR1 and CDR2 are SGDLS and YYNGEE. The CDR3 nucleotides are TGTGACAGCAGCGTAGATCTGGGAACCTACGAGCAGTACTTC. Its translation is CDSSVDLGTYEQYF.

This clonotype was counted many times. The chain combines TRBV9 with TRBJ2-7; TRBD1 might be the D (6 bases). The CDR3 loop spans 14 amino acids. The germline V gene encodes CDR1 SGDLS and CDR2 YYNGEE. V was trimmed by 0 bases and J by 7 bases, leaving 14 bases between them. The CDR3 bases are TGTGCCAGCAGCGTAGGTCGAGCGAGGGGGGAGCAGTACTTC. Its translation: CASSVGRARGEQYF.

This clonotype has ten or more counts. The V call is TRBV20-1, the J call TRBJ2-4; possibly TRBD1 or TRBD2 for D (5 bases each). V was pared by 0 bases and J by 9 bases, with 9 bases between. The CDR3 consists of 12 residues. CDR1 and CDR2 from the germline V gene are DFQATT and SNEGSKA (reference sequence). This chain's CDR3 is CSARDQRGIQYF. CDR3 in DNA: TGCAGTGCTAGAGATCAGAGGGGCATTCAGTACTTC.

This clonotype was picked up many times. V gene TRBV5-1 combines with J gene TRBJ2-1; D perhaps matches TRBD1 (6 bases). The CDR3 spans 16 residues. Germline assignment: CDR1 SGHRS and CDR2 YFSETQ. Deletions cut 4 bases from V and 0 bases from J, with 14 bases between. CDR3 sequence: CASSPALGGSYNEQFF. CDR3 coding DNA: TGCGCCAGCAGCCCTGCCCTAGGGGGCTCCTACAATGAGCAGTTCTTC.

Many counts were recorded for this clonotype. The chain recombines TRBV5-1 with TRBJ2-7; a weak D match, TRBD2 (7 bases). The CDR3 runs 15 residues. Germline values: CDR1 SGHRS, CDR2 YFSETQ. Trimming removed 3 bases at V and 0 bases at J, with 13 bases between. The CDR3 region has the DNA TGCGCCAGCAGCTCTGAGGGGGGGAGCTCCTACGAGCAGTACTTC. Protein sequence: CASSSEGGSSYEQYF.

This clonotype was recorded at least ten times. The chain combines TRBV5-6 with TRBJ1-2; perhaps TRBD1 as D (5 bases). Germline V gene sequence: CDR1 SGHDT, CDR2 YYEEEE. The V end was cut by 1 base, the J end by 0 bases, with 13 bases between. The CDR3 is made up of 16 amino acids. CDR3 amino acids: CASSLFSGTTNYGYTF. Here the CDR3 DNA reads TGTGCCAGCAGCTTGTTCTCTGGGACTACTAACTATGGCTACACCTTC.

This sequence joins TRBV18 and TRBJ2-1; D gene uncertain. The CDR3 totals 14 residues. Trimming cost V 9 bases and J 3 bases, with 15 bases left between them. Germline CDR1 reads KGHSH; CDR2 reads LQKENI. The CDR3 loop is CASAPDLGYNEQFF. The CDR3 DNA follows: TGTGCCAGTGCTCCGGATCTCGGCTACAATGAGCAGTTCTTC.

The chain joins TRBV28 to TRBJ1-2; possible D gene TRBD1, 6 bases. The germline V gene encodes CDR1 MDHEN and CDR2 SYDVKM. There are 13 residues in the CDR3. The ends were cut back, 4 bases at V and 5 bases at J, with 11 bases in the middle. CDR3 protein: CASSSGQKYGYTF. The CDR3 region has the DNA TGTGCCAGCAGTTCGGGACAAAAATATGGCTACACCTTC.

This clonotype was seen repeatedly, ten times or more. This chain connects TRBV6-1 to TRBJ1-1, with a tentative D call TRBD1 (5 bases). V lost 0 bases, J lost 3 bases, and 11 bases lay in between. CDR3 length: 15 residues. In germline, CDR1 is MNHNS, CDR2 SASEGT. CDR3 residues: CASSEAGGMDTEAFF. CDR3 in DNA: TGTGCCAGCAGTGAAGCGGGGGGGATGGACACTGAAGCTTTCTTT.

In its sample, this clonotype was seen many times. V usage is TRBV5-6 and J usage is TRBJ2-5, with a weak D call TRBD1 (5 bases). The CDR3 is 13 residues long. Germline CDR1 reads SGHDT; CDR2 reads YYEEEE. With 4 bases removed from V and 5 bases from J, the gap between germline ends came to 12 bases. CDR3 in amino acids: CASSNTPGETQYF. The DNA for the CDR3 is TGTGCCAGCAGCAATACCCCAGGGGAGACCCAGTACTTC.

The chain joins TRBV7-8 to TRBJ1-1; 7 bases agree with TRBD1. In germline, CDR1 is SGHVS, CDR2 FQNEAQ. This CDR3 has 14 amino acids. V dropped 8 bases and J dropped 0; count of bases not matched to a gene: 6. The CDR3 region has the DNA TGTGCCAGCCGAAGAGACAGGGTGAACACTGAAGCTTTCTTT. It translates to CASRRDRVNTEAFF.

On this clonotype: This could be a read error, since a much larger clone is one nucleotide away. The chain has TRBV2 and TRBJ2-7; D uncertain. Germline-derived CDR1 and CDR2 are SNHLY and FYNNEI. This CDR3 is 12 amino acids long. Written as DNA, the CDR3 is TGTTCCAGCAGTGAGAGCCACTACGAGCAGTACTTC. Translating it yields CSSSESHYEQYF.

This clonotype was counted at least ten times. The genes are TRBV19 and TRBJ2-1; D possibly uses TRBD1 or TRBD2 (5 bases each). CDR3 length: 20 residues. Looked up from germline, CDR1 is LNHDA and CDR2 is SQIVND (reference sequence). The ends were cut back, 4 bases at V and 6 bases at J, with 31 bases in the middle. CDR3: CASSKTGTRAVPLPSNEQFF. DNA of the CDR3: TGTGCCAGTAGTAAGACCGGGACCCGCGCCGTCCCCTTACCGTCCAATGAGCAGTTCTTC.

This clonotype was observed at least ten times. The DNA of the CDR3 is TGTGCCACCAGCAAGGACGTAAACTATGGCTACACCTTC. Translating it yields CATSKDVNYGYTF. V gene TRBV15 combines with J gene TRBJ1-2; D not certain. The germline V gene has CDR1 LNHNV and CDR2 YYDKDF (reference sequence). The CDR3 is made up of 13 amino acids. Trimming removed 4 bases from V and 2 bases from J, with 8 bases in between.

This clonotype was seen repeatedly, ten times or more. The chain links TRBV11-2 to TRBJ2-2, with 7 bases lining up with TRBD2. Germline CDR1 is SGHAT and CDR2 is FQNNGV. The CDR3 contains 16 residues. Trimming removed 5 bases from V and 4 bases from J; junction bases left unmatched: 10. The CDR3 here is CASSRNAGGGTGELFF. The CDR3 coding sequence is TGTGCCAGCAGCCGAAACGCGGGCGGGGGCACCGGGGAGCTGTTTTTT.

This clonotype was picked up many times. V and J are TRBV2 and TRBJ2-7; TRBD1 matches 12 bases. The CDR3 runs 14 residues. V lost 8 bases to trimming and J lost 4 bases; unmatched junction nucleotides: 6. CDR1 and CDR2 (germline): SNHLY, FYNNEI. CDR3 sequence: CASGRDRGLYEQYF. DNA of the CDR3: TGTGCCAGCGGACGGGACAGGGGGCTTTACGAGCAGTACTTC.

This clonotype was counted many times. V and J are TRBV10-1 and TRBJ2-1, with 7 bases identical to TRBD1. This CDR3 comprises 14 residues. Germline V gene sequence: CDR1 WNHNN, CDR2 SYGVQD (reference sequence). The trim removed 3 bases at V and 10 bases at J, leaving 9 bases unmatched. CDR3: CASSDQGVGGEQFF. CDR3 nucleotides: TGCGCCAGCAGTGACCAGGGGGTGGGTGGCGAGCAGTTCTTC.

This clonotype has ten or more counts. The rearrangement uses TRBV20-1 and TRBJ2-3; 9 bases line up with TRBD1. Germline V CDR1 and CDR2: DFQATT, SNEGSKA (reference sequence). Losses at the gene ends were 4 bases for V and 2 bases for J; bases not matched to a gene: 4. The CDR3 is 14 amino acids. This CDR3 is CSAIGQGITDTQYF. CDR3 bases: TGCAGTGCTATCGGACAGGGGATCACAGATACGCAGTATTTT.

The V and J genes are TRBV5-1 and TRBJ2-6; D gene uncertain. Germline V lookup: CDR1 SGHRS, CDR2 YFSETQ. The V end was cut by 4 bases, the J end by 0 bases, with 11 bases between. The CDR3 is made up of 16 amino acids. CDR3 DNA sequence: TGCGCCAGCAGCGACGGACGGAACTCTGGGGCCAACGTCCTGACTTTC. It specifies CASSDGRNSGANVLTF.

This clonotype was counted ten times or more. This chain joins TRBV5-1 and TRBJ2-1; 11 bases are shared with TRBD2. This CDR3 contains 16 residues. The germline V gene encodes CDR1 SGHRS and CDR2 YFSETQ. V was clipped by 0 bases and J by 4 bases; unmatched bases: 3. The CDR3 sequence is CASSLEVAGGYNEQFF. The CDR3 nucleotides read TGCGCCAGCAGCTTGGAGGTAGCGGGGGGGTACAATGAGCAGTTCTTC.

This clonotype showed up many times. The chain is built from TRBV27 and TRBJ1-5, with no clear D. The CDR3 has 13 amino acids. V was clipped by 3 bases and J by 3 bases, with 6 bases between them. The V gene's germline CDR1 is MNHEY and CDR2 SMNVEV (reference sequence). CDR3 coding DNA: TGTGCCAGCAGTTTTCGTCTCAATCAGCCCCAGCATTTT. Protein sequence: CASSFRLNQPQHF.

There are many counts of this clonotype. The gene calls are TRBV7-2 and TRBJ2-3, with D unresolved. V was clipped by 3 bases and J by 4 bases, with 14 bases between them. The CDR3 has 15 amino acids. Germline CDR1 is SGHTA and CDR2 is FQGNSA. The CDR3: CASSFRSTVSDTQYF. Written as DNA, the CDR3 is TGTGCCAGCAGCTTTAGATCAACTGTTTCAGATACGCAGTATTTT.

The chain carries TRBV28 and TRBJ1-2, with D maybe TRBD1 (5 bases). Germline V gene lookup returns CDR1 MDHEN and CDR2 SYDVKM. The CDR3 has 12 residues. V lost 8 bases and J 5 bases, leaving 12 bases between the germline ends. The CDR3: CASDGGGYGYTF. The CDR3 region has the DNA TGTGCCAGCGATGGGGGGGGGTATGGCTACACCTTC.

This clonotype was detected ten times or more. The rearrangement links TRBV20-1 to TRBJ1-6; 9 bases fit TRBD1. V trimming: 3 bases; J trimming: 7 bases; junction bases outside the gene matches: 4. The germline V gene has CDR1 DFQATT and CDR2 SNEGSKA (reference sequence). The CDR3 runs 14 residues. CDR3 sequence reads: CSARDRGQNSPLHF. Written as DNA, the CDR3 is TGCAGTGCTAGGGACAGGGGCCAAAATTCACCCCTCCACTTT.